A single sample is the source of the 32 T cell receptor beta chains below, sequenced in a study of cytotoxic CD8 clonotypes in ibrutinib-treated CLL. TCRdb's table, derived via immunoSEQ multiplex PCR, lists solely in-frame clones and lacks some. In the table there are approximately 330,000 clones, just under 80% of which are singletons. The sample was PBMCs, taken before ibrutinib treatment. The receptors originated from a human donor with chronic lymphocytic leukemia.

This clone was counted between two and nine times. CDR3 amino acids: CASSPGLAVQETQYF. CDR3 DNA: TGTGCCAGCAGTCCGGGACTAGCGGTCCAAGAGACCCAGTACTTC. The chain couples TRBV25-1 to TRBJ2-5; 11 nucleotides match TRBD2. V gave up 5 bases and J gave up 1 base; unmatched junction bases: 3. Germline lookup yields CDR1 MGHDK and CDR2 SYGVNS. The CDR3 totals 15 residues.

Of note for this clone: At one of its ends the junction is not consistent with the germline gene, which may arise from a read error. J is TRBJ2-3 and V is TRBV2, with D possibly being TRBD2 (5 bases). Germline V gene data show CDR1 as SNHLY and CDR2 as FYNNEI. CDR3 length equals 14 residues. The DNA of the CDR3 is TGTGCCAGCAGTGAACGGGCAGGAGGCAATACCTCCCATTTT. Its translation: CASSERAGGNTSHF.

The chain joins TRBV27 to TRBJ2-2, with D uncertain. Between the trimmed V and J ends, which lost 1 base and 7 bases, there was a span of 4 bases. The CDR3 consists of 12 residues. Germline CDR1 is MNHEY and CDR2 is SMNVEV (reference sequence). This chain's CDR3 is CASSLYSGELFF. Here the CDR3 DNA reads TGTGCCAGCAGTTTATACAGCGGGGAGCTGTTTTTT.

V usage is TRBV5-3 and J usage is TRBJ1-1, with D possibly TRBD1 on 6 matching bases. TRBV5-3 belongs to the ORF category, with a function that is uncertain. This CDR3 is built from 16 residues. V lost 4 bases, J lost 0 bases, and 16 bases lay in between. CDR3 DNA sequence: TGTGCCAGAAGCCGGACAAAGACAGGTATGAACACTGAAGCTTTCTTT. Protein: CARSRTKTGMNTEAFF.

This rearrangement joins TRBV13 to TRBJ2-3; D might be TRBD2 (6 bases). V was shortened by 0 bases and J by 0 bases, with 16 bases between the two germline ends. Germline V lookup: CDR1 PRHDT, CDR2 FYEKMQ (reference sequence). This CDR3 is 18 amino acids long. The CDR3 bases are TGTGCCAGCAGCTTAGGCCTCGGACTAACTACTAGCACAGATACGCAGTATTTT. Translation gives CASSLGLGLTTSTDTQYF.

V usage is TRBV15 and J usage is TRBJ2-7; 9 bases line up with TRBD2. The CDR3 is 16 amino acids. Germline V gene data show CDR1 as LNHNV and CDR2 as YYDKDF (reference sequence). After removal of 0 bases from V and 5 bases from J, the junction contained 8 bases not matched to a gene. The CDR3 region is CATSRDQGTSSNEQYF. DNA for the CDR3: TGTGCCACCAGCAGAGATCAAGGGACTAGCAGTAACGAGCAGTACTTC.

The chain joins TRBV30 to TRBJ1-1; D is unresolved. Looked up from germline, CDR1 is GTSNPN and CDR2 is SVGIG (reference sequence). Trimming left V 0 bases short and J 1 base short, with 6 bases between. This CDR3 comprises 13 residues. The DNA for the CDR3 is TGTGCCTGGAGTGTACAGACGAACACTGAAGCTTTCTTT. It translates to CAWSVQTNTEAFF. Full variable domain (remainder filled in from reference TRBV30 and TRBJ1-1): SQTIHQWPATLVQPVGSPLSLECTVEGTSNPNLYWYRQAAGRGLQLLFYSVGIGQISSEVPQNLSASRPQDRQFILSSKKLLLSDSGFYLCAWSVQTNTEAFFGQGTRLTVV.

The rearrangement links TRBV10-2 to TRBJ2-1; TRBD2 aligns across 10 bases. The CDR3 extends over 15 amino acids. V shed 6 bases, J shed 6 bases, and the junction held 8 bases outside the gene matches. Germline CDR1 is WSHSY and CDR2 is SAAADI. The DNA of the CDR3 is TGCGCCAGCAGATCAGCGGGAGGGACCTTCAATGAGCAGTTCTTC. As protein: CASRSAGGTFNEQFF.

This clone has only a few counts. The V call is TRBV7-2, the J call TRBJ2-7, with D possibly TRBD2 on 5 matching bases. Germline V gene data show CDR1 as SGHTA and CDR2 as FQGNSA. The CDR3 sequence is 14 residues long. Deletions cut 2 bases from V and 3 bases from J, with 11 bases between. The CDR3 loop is CASSLWASSYEQYF. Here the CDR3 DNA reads TGTGCCAGCAGCTTATGGGCTAGCAGCTACGAGCAGTACTTC. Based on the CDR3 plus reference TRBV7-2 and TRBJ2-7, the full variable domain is GAGVSQSPSNKVTEKGKDVELRCDPISGHTALYWYRQSLGQGLEFLIYFQGNSAPDKSGLPSDRFSAERTGGSVSTLTIQRTQQEDSAVYLCASSLWASSYEQYFGPGTRLTVT.

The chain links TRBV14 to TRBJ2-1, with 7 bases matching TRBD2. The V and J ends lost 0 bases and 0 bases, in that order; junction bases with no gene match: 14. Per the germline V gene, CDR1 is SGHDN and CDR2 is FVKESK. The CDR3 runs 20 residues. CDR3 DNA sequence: TGTGCCAGCAGCCAAGATCTGGGAGCGGGGTCCTTAAGCTCCTACAATGAGCAGTTCTTC. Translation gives CASSQDLGAGSLSSYNEQFF. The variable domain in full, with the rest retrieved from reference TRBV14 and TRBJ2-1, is EAGVTQFPSHSVIEKGQTVTLRCDPISGHDNLYWYRRVMGKEIKFLLHFVKESKQDESGMPNNRFLAERTGGTYSTLKVQPAELEDSGVYFCASSQDLGAGSLSSYNEQFFGPGTRLTVL.

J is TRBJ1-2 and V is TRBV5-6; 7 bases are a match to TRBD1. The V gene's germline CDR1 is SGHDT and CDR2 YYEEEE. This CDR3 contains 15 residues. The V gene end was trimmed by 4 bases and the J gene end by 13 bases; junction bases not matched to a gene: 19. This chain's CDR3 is CASSESTGPLNVLTF. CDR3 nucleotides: TGTGCCAGCAGCGAATCGACAGGGCCCCTAAACGTTCTCACCTTC.

The CDR3 protein is CASSVSQALGGYGYTF. The DNA for the CDR3 is TGTGCCAGCAGCGTATCACAGGCTTTAGGGGGCTATGGCTACACCTTC. The V gene is TRBV9, the J gene TRBJ1-2, with D possibly being TRBD1 (6 bases). Trimming shortened V by 1 base and J by 4 bases, and 17 bases separated the two germline ends. This CDR3 is 16 amino acids long. From germline, CDR1 is SGDLS and CDR2 YYNGEE.

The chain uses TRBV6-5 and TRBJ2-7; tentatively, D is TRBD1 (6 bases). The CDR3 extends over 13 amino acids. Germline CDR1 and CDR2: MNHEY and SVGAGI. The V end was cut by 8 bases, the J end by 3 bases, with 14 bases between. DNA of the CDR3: TGTGCCAGCGTAGGGGGTCAGGTCTACGAGCAGTACTTC. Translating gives CASVGGQVYEQYF.

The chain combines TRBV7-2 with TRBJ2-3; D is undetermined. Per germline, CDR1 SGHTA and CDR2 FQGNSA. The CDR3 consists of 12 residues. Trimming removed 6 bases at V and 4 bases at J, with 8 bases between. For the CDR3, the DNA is TGTGCCAGCAGGGCTGACTCAGATACGCAGTATTTT. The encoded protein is CASRADSDTQYF.

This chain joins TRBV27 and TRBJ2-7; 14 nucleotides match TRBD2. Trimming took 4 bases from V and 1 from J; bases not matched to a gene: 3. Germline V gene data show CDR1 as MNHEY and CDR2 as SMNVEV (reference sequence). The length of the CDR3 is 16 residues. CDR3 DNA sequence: TGTGCCAGCAGTTGGACTAGCGGGAGGCCTTCCTACGAGCAGTACTTC. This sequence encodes CASSWTSGRPSYEQYF.

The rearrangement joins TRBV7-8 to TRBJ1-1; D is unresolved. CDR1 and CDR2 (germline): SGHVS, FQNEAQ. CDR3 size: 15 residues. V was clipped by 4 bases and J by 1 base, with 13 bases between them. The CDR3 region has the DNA TGTGCCAGCAGCTATTACCCGACATCGAACACTGAAGCTTTCTTT. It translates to CASSYYPTSNTEAFF.

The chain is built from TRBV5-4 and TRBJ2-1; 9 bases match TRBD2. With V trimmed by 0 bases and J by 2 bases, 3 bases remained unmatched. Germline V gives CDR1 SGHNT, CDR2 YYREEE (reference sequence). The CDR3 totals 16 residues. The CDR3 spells CASSLGLAGAYNEQFF. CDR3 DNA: TGTGCCAGCAGCTTGGGGTTAGCGGGAGCCTACAATGAGCAGTTCTTC.

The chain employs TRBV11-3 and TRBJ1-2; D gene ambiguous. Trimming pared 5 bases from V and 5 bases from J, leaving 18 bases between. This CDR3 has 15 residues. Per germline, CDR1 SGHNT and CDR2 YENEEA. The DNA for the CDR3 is TGTGCCAGCAGCGAAAAGATCGGGTTATCATATGGCTACACCTTC. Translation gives CASSEKIGLSYGYTF.

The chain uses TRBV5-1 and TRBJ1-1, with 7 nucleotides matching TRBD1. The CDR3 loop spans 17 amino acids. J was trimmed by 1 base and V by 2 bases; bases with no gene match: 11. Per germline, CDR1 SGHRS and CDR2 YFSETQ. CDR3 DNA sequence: TGCGCCAGCAGCTTCCATCCACAGGGGCGGGAGAACACTGAAGCTTTCTTT. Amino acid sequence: CASSFHPQGRENTEAFF.

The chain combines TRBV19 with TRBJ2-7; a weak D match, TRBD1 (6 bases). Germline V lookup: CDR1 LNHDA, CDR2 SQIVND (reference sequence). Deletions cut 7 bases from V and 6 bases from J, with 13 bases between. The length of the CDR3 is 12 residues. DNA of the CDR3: TGTGCCAGTAAATCCCAGGGGCTCGAGCAGTACTTC. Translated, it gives CASKSQGLEQYF.

DNA of the CDR3: TGTGCCAGCCGGAGGGGCGAGGACTATGGCTACACCTTC. Translation: CASRRGEDYGYTF. V is TRBV6-5 and J is TRBJ1-2; weak D call: TRBD1 (5 bases). Trimming pared 8 bases from V and 3 bases from J, leaving 13 bases between. CDR1 is MNHEY, CDR2 SVGAGI, per germline. The CDR3 is made up of 13 amino acids.

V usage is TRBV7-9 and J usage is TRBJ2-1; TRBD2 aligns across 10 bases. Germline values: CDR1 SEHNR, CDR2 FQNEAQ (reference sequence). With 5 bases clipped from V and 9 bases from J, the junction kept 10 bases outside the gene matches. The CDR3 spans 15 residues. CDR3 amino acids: CASSPRGTSAGEQFF. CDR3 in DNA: TGTGCCAGCAGCCCGCGGGGGACTAGCGCGGGTGAGCAGTTCTTC.

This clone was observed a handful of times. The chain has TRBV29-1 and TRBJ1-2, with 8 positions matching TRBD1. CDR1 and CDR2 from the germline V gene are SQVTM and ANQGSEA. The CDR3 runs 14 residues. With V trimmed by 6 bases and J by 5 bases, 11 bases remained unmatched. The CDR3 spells CSVATGAVVYGYTF. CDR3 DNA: TGCAGCGTGGCGACAGGGGCTGTGGTGTATGGCTACACCTTC.

The CDR3 DNA follows: TGTGCCACATCCGGGACAGGTCCAGATACGCAGTATTTT. Protein product: CATSGTGPDTQYF. The chain combines TRBV25-1 with TRBJ2-3; 8 nucleotides align to TRBD1. Germline CDR1 MGHDK, CDR2 SYGVNS. The CDR3 is made up of 13 amino acids. Trimming cost V 10 bases and J 4 bases; bases outside gene matches: 7.

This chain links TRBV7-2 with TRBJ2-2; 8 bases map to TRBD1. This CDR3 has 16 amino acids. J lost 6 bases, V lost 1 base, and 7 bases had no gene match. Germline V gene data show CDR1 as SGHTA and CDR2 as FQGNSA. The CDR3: CASSLGQGSLAGELFF. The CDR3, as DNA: TGTGCCAGCAGCTTAGGACAGGGGAGCTTGGCCGGGGAGCTGTTTTTT.

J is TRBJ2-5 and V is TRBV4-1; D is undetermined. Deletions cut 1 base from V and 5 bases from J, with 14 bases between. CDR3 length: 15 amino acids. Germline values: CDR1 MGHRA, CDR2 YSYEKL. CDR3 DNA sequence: TGCGCCAGCAGCCAAGGCGTCAGTTTGTGGGAGACCCAGTACTTC. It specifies CASSQGVSLWETQYF.

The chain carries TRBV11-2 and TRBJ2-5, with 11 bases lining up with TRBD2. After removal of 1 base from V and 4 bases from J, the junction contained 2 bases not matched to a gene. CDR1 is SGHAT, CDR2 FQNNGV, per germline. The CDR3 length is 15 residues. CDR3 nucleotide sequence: TGTGCCAGCAGCTTAGGACTAGCGGGAAGAGAGACCCAGTACTTC. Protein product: CASSLGLAGRETQYF.

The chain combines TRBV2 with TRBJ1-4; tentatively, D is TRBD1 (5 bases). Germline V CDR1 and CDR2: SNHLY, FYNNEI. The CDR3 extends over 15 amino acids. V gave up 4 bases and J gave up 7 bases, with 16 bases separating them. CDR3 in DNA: TGTGCCAGCAGTGTTCTCGGGGGTGTCGGTGAAAAACTGTTTTTT. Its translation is CASSVLGGVGEKLFF. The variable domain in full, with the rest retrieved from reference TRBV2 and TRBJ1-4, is EPEVTQTPSHQVTQMGQEVILRCVPISNHLYFYWYRQILGQKVEFLVSFYNNEISEKSEIFDDQFSVERPDGSNFTLKIRSTKLEDSAMYFCASSVLGGVGEKLFFGSGTQLSVL.

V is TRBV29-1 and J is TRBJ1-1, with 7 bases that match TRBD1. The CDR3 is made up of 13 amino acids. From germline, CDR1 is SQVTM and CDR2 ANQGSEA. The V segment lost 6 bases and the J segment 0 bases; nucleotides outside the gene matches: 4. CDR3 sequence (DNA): TGCAGCGTGGAGACAGGGATGAACACTGAAGCTTTCTTT. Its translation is CSVETGMNTEAFF.

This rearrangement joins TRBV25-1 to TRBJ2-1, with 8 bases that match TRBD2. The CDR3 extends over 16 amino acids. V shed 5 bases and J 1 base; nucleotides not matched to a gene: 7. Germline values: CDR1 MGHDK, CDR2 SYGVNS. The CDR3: CASSRAGAESYNEQFF. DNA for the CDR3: TGTGCCAGCAGTCGAGCGGGAGCCGAGTCCTACAATGAGCAGTTCTTC. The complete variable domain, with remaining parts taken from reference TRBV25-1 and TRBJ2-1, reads EADIYQTPRYLVIGTGKKITLECSQTMGHDKMYWYQQDPGMELHLIHYSYGVNSTEKGDLSSESTVSRIRTEHFPLTLESARPSHTSQYLCASSRAGAESYNEQFFGPGTRLTVL.

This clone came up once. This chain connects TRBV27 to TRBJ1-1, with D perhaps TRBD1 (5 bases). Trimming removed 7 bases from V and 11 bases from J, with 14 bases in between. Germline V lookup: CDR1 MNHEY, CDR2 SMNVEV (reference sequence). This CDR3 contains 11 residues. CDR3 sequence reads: CASNYGGLAFF. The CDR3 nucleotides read TGTGCCAGCAACTACGGGGGGTTGGCTTTCTTT.

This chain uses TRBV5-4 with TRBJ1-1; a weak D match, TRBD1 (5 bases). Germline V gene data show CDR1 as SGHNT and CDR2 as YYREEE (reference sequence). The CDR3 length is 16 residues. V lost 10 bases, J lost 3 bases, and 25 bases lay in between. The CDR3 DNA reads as TGTGCCTACATGGCTACAGGATCCGGTTGGGACACTGAAGCTTTCTTT. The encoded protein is CAYMATGSGWDTEAFF.